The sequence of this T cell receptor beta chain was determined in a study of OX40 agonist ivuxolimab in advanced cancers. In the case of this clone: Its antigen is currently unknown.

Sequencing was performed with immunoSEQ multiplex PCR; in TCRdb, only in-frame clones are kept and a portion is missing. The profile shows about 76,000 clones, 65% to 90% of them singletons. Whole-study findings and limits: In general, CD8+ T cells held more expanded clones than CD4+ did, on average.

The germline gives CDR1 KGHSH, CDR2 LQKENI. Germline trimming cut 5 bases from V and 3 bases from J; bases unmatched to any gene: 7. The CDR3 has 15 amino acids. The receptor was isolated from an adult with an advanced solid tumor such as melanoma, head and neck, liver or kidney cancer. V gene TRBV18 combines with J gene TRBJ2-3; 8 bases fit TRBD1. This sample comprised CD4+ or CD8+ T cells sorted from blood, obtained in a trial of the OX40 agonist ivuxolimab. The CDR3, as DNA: TGTGCCAGCTCAACCGGGACAGGCCAGACAGATACGCAGTATTTT. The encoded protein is CASSTGTGQTDTQYF. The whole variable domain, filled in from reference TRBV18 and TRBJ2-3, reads NAGVMQNPRHLVRRRGQEARLRCSPMKGHSHVYWYRQLPEEGLKFMVYLQKENIIDESGMPKERFSAEFPKEGPSILRIQQVVRGDSAAYFCASSTGTGQTDTQYFGPGTRLTVL.